Here is one T cell receptor (beta chain) with its context. Its antigen is currently unknown. The V end was cut by 0 bases, the J end by 1 base, with 10 bases between. Germline CDR1 reads LNHNV; CDR2 reads YYDKDF (reference sequence). The CDR3 has 16 amino acids. The data originate from a study of shared clonotypes between healthy human individuals. Researchers ran the assay at a deep level. Sequencing used immunoSEQ multiplex PCR; TCRdb keeps in-frame clones, though not all of them. The sample lists over a million clones, 75% occurring once. Only Caucasian adults living in Nashville, Tennessee served as donors. Study results and caveats: Rarefaction demonstrated incomplete sorted-subset sequencing despite large depth. Naive subsets, compared against memory subsets, generally had larger estimated richness values.

Sequencing was done on a sample of memory CD4+ T cells sorted from blood. The subset: CD45RA-negative fraction. V is TRBV15 and J is TRBJ2-1; D tentatively reads TRBD1 or TRBD2 (5 bases each). The receptor was isolated from a man aged 18 to 35 in good health. The CDR3 sequence is CATSREGDPSYNEQFF. In nucleotides, the CDR3 is TGTGCCACCAGCAGAGAAGGGGACCCTTCCTACAATGAGCAGTTCTTC.